This TCR beta chain was identified during a study of blood T cell repertoires in COVID-19. Clones were read by immunoSEQ multiplex PCR, and TCRdb kept only the in-frame ones, dropping some. The sample lists about 190,000 clones, about 82% occurring once. V lost 0 bases and J 5 bases, leaving 13 bases between the germline ends. This CDR3 is 15 amino acids long. Germline V gives CDR1 ENHRY, CDR2 SYGVKD. This clonotype was sampled from a woman aged 25 to 39 with acute or convalescent COVID-19. The chain carries TRBV10-3 and TRBJ1-1; D is unclear. The material sequenced was peripheral blood. The CDR3 protein is CAISESRGRTTEAFF. CDR3 DNA: TGTGCCATCAGTGAGTCGCGGGGTAGGACGACTGAAGCTTTCTTT.